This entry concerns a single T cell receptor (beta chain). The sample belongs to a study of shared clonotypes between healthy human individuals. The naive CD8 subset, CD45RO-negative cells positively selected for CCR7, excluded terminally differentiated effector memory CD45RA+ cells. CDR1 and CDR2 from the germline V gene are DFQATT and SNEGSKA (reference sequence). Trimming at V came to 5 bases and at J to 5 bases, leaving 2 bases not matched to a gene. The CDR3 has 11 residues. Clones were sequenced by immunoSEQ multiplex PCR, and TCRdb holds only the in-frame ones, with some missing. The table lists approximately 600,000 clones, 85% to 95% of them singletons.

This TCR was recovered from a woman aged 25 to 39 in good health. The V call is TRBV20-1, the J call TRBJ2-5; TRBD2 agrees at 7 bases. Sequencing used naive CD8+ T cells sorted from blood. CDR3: CSAQGGETQYF. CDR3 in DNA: TGCAGTGCTCAGGGAGGGGAGACCCAGTACTTC.